This T cell receptor (beta chain) was recovered during a study of blood T cell repertoires in COVID-19. Overall study: COVID-19 samples collected from the United States, Italy and Spain covered acute and convalescent phases.

Germline V CDR1 and CDR2: SEHNR, FQNEAQ (reference sequence). CDR3 length equals 17 residues. The V end was cut by 0 bases, the J end by 5 bases, with 18 bases between. Only in-frame clones appear in the TCRdb table, and some are missing; sequencing was by immunoSEQ multiplex PCR. The sample contains a few hundred thousand clones, approximately 89% of which appear only once. Self-reported history from a screening survey and questionnaire set each donor's cohort. The sequence derives from a man in his forties or fifties in a cohort exposed to, infected with or recovered from COVID-19 (not recorded which). The sample consisted of PBMCs or T cells enriched from blood (not recorded which). The chain couples TRBV7-9 to TRBJ2-3, with D perhaps TRBD2 (6 bases). In nucleotides, the CDR3 is TGTGCCAGCAGCTTAGCGCAATCGGGACTCGGAGGAGATACGCAGTATTTT. This translates into CASSLAQSGLGGDTQYF. The whole variable domain, remainder taken from reference TRBV7-9 and TRBJ2-3, is DTGVSQNPRHKITKRGQNVTFRCDPISEHNRLYWYRQTLGQGPEFLTYFQNEAQLEKSRLLSDRFSAERPKGSFSTLEIQRTEQGDSAMYLCASSLAQSGLGGDTQYFGPGTRLTVL.